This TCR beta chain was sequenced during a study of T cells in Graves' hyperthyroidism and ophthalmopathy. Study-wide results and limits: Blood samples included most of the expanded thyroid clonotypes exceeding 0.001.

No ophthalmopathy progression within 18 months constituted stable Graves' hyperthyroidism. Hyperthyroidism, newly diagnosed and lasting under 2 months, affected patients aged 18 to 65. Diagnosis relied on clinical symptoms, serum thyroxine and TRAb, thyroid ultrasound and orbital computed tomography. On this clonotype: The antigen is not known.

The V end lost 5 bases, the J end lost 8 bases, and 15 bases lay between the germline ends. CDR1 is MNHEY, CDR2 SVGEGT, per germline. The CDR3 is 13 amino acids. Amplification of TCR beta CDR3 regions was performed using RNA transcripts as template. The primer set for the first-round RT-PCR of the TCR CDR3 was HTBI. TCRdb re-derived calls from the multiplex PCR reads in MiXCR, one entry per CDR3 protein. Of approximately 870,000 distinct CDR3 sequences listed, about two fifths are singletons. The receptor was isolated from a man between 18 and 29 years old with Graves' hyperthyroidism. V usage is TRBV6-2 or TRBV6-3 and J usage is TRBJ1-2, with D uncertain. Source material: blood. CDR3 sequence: CASSIQELGGYTF. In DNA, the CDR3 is TGTGCCAGCAGTATCCAGGAGCTAGGCGGCTACACCTTC.